These T cell receptor beta chains were read from a single sample in a study of STAT5B mutations in CD4+ large granular lymphocyte leukemia. Clones were read by immunoSEQ multiplex PCR, and TCRdb kept only the in-frame ones, dropping some. The sample includes 25,000 to 35,000 clones, roughly 80% seen only once; the top ten take approximately 0.29%. Sequenced input: CD4+ T cells from blood buffy coats. The receptors come from a human donor in good health. The conserved cysteine and the conserved F or W are not part of the CDR3 here. D genes are given only for firm matches.

v_call,j_call,d_call,cdr3_aa
TRBV30,TRBJ2-5,-,AWSPQETQY
TRBV7-8,TRBJ2-2,-,ASSPGHPANTGELF
TRBV6-5,TRBJ1-1,TRBD1,ATEGQTNTEAF
TRBV30,TRBJ2-7,TRBD2,AWRGLAGGVYEQY
TRBV19,TRBJ2-7,-,ASSRGSGYEQY
TRBV18,TRBJ1-1,TRBD1,ASSARDRGQTEAF
TRBV7-2,TRBJ2-2,-,ASSSLNTGELF
TRBV18,TRBJ2-5,-,ASSPNPTGETQY
TRBV30,TRBJ2-1,TRBD1,AWSGDRGHEQF
TRBV19,TRBJ2-1,-,ASRAGIAQF
TRBV5-6,TRBJ2-5,-,ASSLWDLRSQY
TRBV11-3,TRBJ2-7,TRBD2,ASSSVGGRTEQY
TRBV5-1,TRBJ2-5,TRBD2,ASSLEGTSGSAQY
TRBV4-3,TRBJ1-3,TRBD1,ASSQAQGVGNTIY
TRBV6-5,TRBJ2-5,TRBD2,ASRETSGGRPN
TRBV6-1,TRBJ1-2,-,ASSPRVGGDGYT
TRBV10-2,TRBJ2-7,-,ASSATGLSSYEQY
TRBV11-2,TRBJ2-3,-,ASSPRGGLGGTDTQY
TRBV12-5,TRBJ2-7,TRBD1,ASGLDRDEQY
TRBV6-6,TRBJ2-7,-,ASSYGVGQGPFEQY
TRBV11-1,TRBJ1-2,TRBD1,ASSSTGEGGYT
TRBV7-6,TRBJ2-3,-,ASSLRDTQY
TRBV5-1,TRBJ2-2,TRBD1,ASSFTGTGDGELF
TRBV7-9,TRBJ2-1,-,ASSPPPVGAIHEQF
TRBV5-1,TRBJ2-2,TRBD2,ASSWTSSTGGELF
TRBV19,TRBJ2-7,TRBD2,ASKAGTSGTYEQY
TRBV9,TRBJ2-1,-,ASSSLTRNNEQF